The entry below describes one TCR beta chain. What it recognizes is unknown. This specimen belongs to a study of OX40 agonist ivuxolimab in advanced cancers. Whole-study context: The dose-escalation cohort had hepatocellular carcinoma, melanoma, renal cell or head and neck cancer.

Study results and limitations: Antigen specificity was not determined for the expanded peripheral T cells.

Sequencing was performed with immunoSEQ multiplex PCR; in TCRdb, only in-frame clones are kept and a portion is missing. This table holds 35,000 or so clones, less than 85% found once. V was trimmed by 0 bases and J by 6 bases, leaving 12 bases between them. The germline CDR1 and CDR2 sequences are LGHNA and YSLEER. CDR3 length: 14 amino acids. The sequences come from CD4+ or CD8+ T cells sorted from blood, collected in a trial of the OX40 agonist ivuxolimab. The rearrangement uses TRBV4-3 and TRBJ2-7, with TRBD1 as a possible D gene (6 bases). This receptor was taken from an adult with an advanced solid tumor such as melanoma, head and neck, liver or kidney cancer. CDR3 residues: CASSQDRGHFEQYF. CDR3 nucleotide sequence: TGCGCCAGCAGCCAAGATCGGGGACACTTCGAGCAGTACTTC.